This TCR beta chain was captured by sequencing in a study of blood T cell repertoires in COVID-19 (dated by TCRdb to about 2020). With regard to the full study: The collaborator samples originated in the United States, Italy and Spain and spanned the acute and convalescent phases of COVID-19. The repertoires were released in a freely available public database intended as a resource for research on the immune response to SARS-CoV-2. Where available, HLA class I and class II types were obtained from metadata supplied by the sample provider rather than from assay-based typing. The prospective study material was composed of cDNA or gDNA derived from T cells, B-cell-depleted T cells, or PBMCs. The sample metadata nearly always contained a de-identified subject ID, COVID-19 status, age in years and sex. Samples were obtained from the ongoing ImmuneRACE study (first 160 participants) and from roughly 1,300 subjects provided by 6 global collaborators. Subjects who had been exposed to COVID-19, were actively infected with it, or had recovered from it provided the deeply sampled blood TCRbeta repertoires that made up the dataset.

As to this clone: Its antigen is still unknown. Base qualities are not recorded, but no much larger clone differs from it by a single base.

Including cysteine and phenylalanine, the CDR3 has 14 amino acids. The sequence is cut down to CDR3 DNA, 42 bases in frame from base 1. V and J lose 3 bases and 5 bases, and a span of 13 bases separates them. From a lookup of the germline V gene, CDR1 and CDR2 are KGHSH and LQKENI. What the work shows at the level of the full study, not this receptor alone: The amount of clinical and demographic metadata varied by source and participant and was provided uncurated.

The immunoSEQ Assay, a bias-controlled multiplex PCR, was used to amplify TCRbeta CDR3 regions from genomic DNA. The authors processed their data as follows. The number of nucleated cells in each sample was estimated by amplification of reference gene primers within the assay. Sequence reads were collapsed and filtered to measure the absolute abundance of every unique TCRbeta CDR3 rearrangement. For each sample, productive Simpson clonality was calculated as the square root of Simpson's diversity index across productive rearrangements. Drawn from immuneACCESS, this table holds only the in-frame rearrangements with V and J called that TCRdb kept. Clones are partly lost; checked studies trace under half to an unresolved V gene and leave the rest unexplained. V, J and clone size were drawn from that table, and D and trimming were deduced from the DNA. The sample yields about 160,000 clones; 87% were counted once. The ten top clones hold 3.5% to 4.5% of the sample.

Collaborating institutions collected whole blood in K2EDTA tubes following their own protocols. Collaborator samples were shipped for TCRbeta analysis as frozen whole blood, isolated PBMCs, or DNA extracted from either sample type. The V and J genes are TRBV18 and TRBJ2-5; the D gene identity is not certain. The source material was peripheral blood. This clonotype was sampled from a woman aged 55-70 years with active or convalescent COVID-19. The CDR3 in this case is CASSPPARRETQYF. The bases read TGTGCCAGCTCACCCCCAGCCAGGCGCGAGACCCAGTACTTC.